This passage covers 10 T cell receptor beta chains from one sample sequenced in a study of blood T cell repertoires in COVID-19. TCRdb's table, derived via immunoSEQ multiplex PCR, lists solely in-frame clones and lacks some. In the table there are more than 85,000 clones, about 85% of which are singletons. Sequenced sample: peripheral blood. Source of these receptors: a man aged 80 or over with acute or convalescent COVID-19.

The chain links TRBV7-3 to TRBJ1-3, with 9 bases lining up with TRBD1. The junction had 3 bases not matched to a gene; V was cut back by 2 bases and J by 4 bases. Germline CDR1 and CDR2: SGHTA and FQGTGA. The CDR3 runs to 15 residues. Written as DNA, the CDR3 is TGTGCCAGCAGCTTAGGGACAGGGAACGGAAACACCATATATTTT. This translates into CASSLGTGNGNTIYF. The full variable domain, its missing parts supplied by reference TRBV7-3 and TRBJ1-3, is GAGVSQTPSNKVTEKGKYVELRCDPISGHTALYWYRQSLGQGPEFLIYFQGTGAADDSGLPNDRFFAVRPEGSVSTLKIQRTERGDSAVYLCASSLGTGNGNTIYFGEGSWLTVV.

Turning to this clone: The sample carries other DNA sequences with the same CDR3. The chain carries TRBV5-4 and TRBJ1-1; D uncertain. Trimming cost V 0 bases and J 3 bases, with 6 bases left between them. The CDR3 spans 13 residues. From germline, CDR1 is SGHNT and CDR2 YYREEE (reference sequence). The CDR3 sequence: CASSLDRDTEAFF. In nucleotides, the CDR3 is TGTGCCAGCAGCTTGGACAGAGACACTGAAGCTTTCTTT.

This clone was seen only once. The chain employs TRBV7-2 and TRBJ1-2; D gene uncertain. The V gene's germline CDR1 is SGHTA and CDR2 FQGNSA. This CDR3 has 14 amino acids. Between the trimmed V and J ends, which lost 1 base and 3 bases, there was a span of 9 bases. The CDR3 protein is CASSLVQTYYGYTF. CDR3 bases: TGTGCCAGCAGCTTAGTACAGACCTACTATGGCTACACCTTC.

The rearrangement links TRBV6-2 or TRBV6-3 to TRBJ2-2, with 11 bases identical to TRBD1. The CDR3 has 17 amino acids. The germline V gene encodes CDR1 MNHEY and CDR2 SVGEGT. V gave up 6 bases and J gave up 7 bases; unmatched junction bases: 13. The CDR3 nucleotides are TGTGCCAGCAGCTGGACAGGGGGCCCTACATTAGGCGGGGAGCTGTTTTTT. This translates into CASSWTGGPTLGGELFF.

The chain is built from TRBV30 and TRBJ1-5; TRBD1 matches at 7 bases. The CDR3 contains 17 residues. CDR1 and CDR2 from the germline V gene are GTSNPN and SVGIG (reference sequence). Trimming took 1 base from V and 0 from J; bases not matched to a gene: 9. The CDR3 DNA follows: TGTGCCTGGAGTGCACGGGACAGCACTTATAGCAATCAGCCCCAGCATTTT. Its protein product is CAWSARDSTYSNQPQHF.

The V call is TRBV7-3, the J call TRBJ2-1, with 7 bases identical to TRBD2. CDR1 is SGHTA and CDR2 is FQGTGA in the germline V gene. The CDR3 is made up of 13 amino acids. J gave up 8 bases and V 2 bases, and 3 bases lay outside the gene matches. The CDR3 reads CASSLGGRDEQFF. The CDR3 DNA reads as TGTGCCAGCAGCTTAGGGGGGAGGGATGAGCAGTTCTTC. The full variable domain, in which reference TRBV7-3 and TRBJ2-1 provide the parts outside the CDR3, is GAGVSQTPSNKVTEKGKYVELRCDPISGHTALYWYRQSLGQGPEFLIYFQGTGAADDSGLPNDRFFAVRPEGSVSTLKIQRTERGDSAVYLCASSLGGRDEQFFGPGTRLTVL.

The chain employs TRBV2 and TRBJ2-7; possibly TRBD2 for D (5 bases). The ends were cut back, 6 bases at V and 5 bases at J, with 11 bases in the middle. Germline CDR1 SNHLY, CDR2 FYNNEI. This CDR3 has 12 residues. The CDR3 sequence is CASRRRVNEQYF. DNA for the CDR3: TGTGCCAGCAGGAGGCGGGTGAACGAGCAGTACTTC.

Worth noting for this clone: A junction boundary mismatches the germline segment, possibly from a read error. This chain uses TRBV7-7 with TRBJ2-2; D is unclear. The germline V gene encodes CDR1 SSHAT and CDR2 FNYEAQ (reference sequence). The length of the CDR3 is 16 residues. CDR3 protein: CASSPNGVMNTGELFF. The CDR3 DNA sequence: TGTGCTAGCAGCCCCAATGGAGTAATGAACACCGGGGAGCTGTTTTTT.

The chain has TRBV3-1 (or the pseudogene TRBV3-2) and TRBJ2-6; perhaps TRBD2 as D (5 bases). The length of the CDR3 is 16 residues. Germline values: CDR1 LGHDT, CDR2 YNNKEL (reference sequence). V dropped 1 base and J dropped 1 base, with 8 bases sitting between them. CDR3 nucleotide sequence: TGTGCCAGCAGCCAAGTTAGCGCGTCTGGGGCCAACGTCCTGACTTTC. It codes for CASSQVSASGANVLTF.

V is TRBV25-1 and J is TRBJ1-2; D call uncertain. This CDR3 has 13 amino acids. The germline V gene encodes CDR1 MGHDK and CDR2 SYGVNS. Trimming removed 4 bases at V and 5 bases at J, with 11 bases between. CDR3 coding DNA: TGTGCCAGCAGTGTTGGCAGGTGGTATGGCTACACCTTC. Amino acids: CASSVGRWYGYTF.